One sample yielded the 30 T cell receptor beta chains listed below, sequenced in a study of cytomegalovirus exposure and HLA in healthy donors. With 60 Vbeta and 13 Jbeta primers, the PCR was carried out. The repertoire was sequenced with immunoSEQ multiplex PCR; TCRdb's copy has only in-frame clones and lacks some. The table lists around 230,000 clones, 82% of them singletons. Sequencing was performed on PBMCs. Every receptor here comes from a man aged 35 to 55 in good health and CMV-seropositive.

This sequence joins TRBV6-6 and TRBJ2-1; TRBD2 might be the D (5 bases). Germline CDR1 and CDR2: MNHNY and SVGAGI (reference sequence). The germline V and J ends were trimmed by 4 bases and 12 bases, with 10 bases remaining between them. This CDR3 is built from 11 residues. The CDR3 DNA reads TGTGCCAGCAGTTCTGGCGGGTGGCAGTTCTTC. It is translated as CASSSGGWQFF.

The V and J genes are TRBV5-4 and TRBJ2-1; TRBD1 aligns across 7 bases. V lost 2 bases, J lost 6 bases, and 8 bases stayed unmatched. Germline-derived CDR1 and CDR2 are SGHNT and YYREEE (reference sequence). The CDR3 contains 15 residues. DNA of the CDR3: TGTGCCAGCAGCTTCTCGGGGACAGAGCCCAATGAGCAGTTCTTC. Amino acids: CASSFSGTEPNEQFF.

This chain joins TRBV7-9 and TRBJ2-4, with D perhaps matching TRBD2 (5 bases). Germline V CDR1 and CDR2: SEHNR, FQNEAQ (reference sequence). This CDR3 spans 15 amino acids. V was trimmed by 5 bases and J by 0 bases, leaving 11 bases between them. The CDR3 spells CASSPDGLAKNIQYF. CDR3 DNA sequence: TGTGCCAGCAGCCCCGACGGACTAGCCAAAAACATTCAGTACTTC.

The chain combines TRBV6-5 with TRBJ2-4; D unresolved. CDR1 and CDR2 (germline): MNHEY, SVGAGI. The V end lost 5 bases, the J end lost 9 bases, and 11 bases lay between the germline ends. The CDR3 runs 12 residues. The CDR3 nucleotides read TGTGCCAGCAGTGAAAACTCTCCCATTCAGTACTTC. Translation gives CASSENSPIQYF.

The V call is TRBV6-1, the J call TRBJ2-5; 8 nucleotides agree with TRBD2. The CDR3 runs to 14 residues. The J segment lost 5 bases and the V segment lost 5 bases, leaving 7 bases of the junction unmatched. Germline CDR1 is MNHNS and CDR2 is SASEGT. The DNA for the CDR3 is TGTGCCAGCAGTCCCCGACTAGCGAAGGAGACCCAGTACTTC. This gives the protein CASSPRLAKETQYF.

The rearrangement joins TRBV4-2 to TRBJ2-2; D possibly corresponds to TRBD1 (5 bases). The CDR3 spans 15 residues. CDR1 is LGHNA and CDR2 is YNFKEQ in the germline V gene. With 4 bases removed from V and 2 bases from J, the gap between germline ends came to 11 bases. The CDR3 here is CASSPGLLNTGELFF. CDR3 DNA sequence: TGTGCCAGCAGCCCAGGGTTATTAAACACCGGGGAGCTGTTTTTT.

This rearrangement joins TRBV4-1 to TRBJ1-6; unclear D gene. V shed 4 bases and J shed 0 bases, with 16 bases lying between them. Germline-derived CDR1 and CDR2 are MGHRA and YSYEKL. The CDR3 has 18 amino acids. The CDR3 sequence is CASSPRTLVFSYNSPLHF. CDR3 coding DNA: TGCGCCAGCAGCCCCCGGACTCTTGTTTTCTCCTATAATTCACCCCTCCACTTT.

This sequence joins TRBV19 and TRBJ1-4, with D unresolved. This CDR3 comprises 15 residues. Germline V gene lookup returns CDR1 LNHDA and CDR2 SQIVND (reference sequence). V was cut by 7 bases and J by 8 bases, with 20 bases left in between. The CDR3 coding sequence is TGTGCCAGTACCTCAGGTGTAGGGAGAGGAGAAAAACTGTTTTTT. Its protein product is CASTSGVGRGEKLFF.

CDR3 amino acids: CASPRDGLNTGELFF. CDR3 DNA sequence: TGTGCCAGCCCGCGGGACGGGCTGAACACCGGGGAGCTGTTTTTT. The chain has TRBV11-2 and TRBJ2-2, with D tentatively TRBD2 (6 bases). The germline V gene encodes CDR1 SGHAT and CDR2 FQNNGV. V lost 8 bases, J lost 1 base, and 14 bases lay in between. The CDR3 totals 15 residues.

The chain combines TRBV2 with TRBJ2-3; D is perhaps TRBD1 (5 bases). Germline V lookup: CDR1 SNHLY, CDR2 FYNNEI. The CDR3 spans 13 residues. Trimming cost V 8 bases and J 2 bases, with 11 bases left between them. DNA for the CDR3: TGTGCCAGCCTGACAGAGAACACAGATACGCAGTATTTT. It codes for CASLTENTDTQYF. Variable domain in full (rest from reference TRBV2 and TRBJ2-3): EPEVTQTPSHQVTQMGQEVILRCVPISNHLYFYWYRQILGQKVEFLVSFYNNEISEKSEIFDDQFSVERPDGSNFTLKIRSTKLEDSAMYFCASLTENTDTQYFGPGTRLTVL.

CDR3 region: CSVGQGAREKLFF. In DNA form, the CDR3 reads TGCAGCGTTGGACAGGGGGCGCGGGAAAAACTGTTTTTT. This sequence joins TRBV29-1 and TRBJ1-4; 10 nucleotides match TRBD1. The V and J ends lost 4 bases and 8 bases, in that order; junction bases with no gene match: 4. Germline CDR1 SQVTM, CDR2 ANQGSEA. This CDR3 contains 13 residues.

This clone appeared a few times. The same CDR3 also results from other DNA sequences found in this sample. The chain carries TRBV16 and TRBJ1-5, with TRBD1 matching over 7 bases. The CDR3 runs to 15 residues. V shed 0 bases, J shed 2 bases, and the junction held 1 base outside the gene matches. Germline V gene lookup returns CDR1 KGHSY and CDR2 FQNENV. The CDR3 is CASSQSGQGNQPQHF. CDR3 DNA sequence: TGTGCCAGCAGCCAATCAGGACAGGGCAATCAGCCCCAGCATTTT.

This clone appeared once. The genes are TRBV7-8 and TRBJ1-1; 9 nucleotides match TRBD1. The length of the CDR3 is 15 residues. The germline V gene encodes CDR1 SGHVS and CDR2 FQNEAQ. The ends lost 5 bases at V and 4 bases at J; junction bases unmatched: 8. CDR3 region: CASSEPGQGPTEAFF. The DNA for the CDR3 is TGTGCCAGCAGCGAGCCGGGACAGGGACCCACTGAAGCTTTCTTT.

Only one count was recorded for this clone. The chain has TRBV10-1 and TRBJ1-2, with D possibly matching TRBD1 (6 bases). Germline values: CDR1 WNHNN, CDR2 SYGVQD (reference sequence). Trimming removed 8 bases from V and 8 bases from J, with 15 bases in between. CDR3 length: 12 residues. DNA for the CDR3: TGCGCCAGCGGGGACACGGTAGGGGGCTACACCTTC. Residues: CASGDTVGGYTF.

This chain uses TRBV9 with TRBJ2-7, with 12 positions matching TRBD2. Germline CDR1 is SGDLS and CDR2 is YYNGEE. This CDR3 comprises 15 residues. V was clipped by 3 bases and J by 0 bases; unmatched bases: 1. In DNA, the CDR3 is TGTGCCAGCAGCGGGACTAGCGGGACCTCCTACGAGCAGTACGTC. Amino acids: CASSGTSGTSYEQYV.

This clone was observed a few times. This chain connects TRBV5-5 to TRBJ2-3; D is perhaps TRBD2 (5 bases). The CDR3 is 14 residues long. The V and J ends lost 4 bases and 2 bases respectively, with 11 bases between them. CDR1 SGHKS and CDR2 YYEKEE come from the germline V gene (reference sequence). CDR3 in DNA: TGTGCCAGCAGCGACGGACTCTTCACAGATACGCAGTATTTT. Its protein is CASSDGLFTDTQYF.

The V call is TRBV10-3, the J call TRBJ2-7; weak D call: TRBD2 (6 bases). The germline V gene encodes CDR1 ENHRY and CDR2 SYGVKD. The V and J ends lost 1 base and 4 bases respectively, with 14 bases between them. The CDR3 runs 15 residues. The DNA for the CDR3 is TGTGCCATCAGTGAGTATGGGGGGAGCGGTTACGAGCAGTACGTC. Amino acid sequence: CAISEYGGSGYEQYV.

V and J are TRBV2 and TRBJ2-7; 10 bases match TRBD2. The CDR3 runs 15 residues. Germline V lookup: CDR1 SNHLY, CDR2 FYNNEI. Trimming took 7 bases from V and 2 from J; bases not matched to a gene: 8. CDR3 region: CASMASGSGTYEQYV. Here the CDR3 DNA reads TGTGCCAGCATGGCTAGCGGGAGCGGGACCTACGAGCAGTACGTC.

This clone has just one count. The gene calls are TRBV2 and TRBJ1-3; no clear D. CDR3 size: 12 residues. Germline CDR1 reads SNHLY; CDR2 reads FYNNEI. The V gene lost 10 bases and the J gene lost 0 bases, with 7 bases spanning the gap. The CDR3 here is CATRVSGNTIYF. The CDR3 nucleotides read TGTGCCACCCGGGTCTCTGGAAACACCATATATTTT.

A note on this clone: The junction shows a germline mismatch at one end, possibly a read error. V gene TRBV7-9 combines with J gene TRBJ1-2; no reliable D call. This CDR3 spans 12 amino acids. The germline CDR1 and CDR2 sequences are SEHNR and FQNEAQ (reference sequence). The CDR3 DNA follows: TGTTCCAGCAGCTTGTACGGGTATGGCTACACCTTC. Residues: CSSSLYGYGYTF. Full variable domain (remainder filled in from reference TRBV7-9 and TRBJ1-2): DTGVSQNPRHKITKRGQNVTFRCDPISEHNRLYWYRQTLGQGPEFLTYFQNEAQLEKSRLLSDRFSAERPKGSFSTLEIQRTEQGDSAMYLCSSSLYGYGYTFGSGTRLTVV.

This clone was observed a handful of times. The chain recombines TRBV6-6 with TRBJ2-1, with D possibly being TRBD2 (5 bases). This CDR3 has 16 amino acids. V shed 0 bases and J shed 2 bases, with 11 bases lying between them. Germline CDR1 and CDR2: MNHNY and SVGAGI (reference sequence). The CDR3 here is CASSYSSRGAYNEQFF. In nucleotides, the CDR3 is TGTGCCAGCAGTTACTCGTCCCGGGGAGCCTACAATGAGCAGTTCTTC.

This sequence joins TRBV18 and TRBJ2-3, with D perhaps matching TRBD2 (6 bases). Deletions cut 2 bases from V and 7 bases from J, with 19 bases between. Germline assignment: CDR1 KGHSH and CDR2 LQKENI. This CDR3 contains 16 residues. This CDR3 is CASSPGRDFPFNTQYF. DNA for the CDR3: TGTGCCAGCTCACCAGGCCGGGACTTCCCGTTCAATACGCAGTATTTT.

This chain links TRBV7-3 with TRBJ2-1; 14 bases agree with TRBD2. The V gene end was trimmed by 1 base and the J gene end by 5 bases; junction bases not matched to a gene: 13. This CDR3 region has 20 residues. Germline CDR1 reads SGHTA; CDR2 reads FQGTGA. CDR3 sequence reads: CASSLRRPGLAGDLHNEQFF. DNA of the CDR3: TGTGCCAGCAGCTTAAGAAGACCGGGACTAGCGGGAGATCTACACAATGAGCAGTTCTTC.

CDR3 DNA: TGTGCCAGCAGTCCCCGGGACAACTCTTACAATGAGCAGTTCTTC. Protein: CASSPRDNSYNEQFF. The V gene is TRBV27, the J gene TRBJ2-1; D is possibly TRBD1 (6 bases). The ends were cut back, 5 bases at V and 4 bases at J, with 15 bases in the middle. This CDR3 has 15 residues. Germline CDR1 is MNHEY and CDR2 is SMNVEV (reference sequence).

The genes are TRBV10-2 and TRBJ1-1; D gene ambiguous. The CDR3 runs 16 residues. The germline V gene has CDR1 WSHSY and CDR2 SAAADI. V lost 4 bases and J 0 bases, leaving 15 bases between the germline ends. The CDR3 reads CASSGSESWLNTEAFF. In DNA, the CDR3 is TGCGCCAGCAGTGGTTCCGAAAGCTGGTTGAACACTGAAGCTTTCTTT.

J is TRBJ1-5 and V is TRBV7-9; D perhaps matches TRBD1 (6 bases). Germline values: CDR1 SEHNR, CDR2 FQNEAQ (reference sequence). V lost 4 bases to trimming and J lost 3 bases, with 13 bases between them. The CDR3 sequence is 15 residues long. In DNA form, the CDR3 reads TGTGCCAGCAGCTCCTGGACAGCGACCAATCAGCCCCAGCATTTT. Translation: CASSSWTATNQPQHF. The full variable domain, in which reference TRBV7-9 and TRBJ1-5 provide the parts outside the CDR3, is DTGVSQNPRHKITKRGQNVTFRCDPISEHNRLYWYRQTLGQGPEFLTYFQNEAQLEKSRLLSDRFSAERPKGSFSTLEIQRTEQGDSAMYLCASSSWTATNQPQHFGDGTRLSIL.

CDR3 residues: CASSGRTGGNEQYF. CDR3 sequence (DNA): TGTGCCAGCAGCGGGAGGACAGGGGGTAACGAGCAGTACTTC. This chain connects TRBV9 to TRBJ2-7; 10 nucleotides agree with TRBD1. The CDR3 has 14 amino acids. J lost 5 bases, V lost 3 bases, and 5 bases had no gene match. CDR1 and CDR2 (germline): SGDLS, YYNGEE.

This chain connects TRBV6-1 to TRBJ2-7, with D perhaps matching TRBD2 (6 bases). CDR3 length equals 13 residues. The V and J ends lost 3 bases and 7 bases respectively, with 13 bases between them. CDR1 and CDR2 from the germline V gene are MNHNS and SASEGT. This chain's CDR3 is CASSDRRGLEQYV. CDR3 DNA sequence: TGTGCCAGCAGTGACAGACGGGGGTTGGAGCAGTACGTC.

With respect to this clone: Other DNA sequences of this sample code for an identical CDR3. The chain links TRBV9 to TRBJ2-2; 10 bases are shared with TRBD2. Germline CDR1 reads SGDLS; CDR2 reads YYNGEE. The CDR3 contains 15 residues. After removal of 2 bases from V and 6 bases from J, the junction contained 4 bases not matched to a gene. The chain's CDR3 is CASSVGLAGAGELFF. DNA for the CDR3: TGTGCCAGCAGCGTGGGGCTAGCGGGAGCCGGGGAGCTGTTTTTT. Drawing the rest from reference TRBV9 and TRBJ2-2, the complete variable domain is DSGVTQTPKHLITATGQRVTLRCSPRSGDLSVYWYQQSLDQGLQFLIQYYNGEERAKGNILERFSAQQFPDLHSELNLSSLELGDSALYFCASSVGLAGAGELFFGEGSRLTVL.

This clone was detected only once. The CDR3 sequence: CASSLGQANYGYTF. The CDR3 DNA follows: TGCGCCAGCAGCCTGGGACAGGCTAACTATGGCTACACCTTC. V gene TRBV5-1 combines with J gene TRBJ1-2, with 8 bases identical to TRBD1. Germline CDR1 reads SGHRS; CDR2 reads YFSETQ. The V and J ends lost 4 bases and 0 bases, in that order; junction bases with no gene match: 2. There are 14 residues in the CDR3.